This TCR beta chain is from a study of T cell responses to AZD1222 COVID-19 vaccine. Germline CDR1 is MRHNA and CDR2 is SNTAGT. Trimming pared 3 bases from V and 5 bases from J, leaving 10 bases between. CDR3 size: 13 residues. The method was immunoSEQ multiplex PCR; TCRdb's version includes in-frame clones alone and lacks a portion of them. This table holds approximately 110,000 clones, about 85% found once. The TCR originated in an adult who received the AZD1222 COVID-19 vaccine. The sample was peripheral blood, taken 28 days after the second AZD1222 dose. This chain links TRBV6-4 with TRBJ1-1, with D possibly matching TRBD1 (6 bases). The CDR3 loop is CASSESGVTEAFF. The CDR3, as DNA: TGTGCCAGCAGTGAGTCAGGGGTGACTGAAGCTTTCTTT.